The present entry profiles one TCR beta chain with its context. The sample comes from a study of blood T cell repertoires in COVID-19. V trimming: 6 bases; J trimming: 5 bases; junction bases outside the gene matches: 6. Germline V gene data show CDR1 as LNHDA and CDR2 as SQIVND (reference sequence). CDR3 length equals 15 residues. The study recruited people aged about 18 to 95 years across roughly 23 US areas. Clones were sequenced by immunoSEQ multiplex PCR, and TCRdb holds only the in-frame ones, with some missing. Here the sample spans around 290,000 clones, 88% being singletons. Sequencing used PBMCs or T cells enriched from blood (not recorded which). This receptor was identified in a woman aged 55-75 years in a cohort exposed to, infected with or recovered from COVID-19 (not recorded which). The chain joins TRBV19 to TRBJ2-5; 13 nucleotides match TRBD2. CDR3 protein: CASRTGTSGTETQYF. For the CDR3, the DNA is TGTGCCAGTAGGACCGGGACTAGCGGGACGGAGACCCAGTACTTC.